The source of this TCR beta chain is a study of CD8 T cells in ankylosing spondylitis. Whole-study results and caveats: Reactive arthritis synovial fluid and blood were previously reported to contain some motif variants. Matched ankylosing spondylitis synovial fluid reportedly showed significant enrichment of disease-linked clones. Researchers report that disease-linked clones proved CD8+ and relatively rare in peripheral blood. What appeared characteristic of ankylosing spondylitis blood was a TCR beta motif of eight highly homologous variants.

Researchers built TCR beta libraries using quantitative 5'-RACE with molecular barcodes. One entry per CDR3 protein, called by TCRdb with MiXCR from the 5' RACE reads. The sample lists some 840,000 distinct CDR3 sequences; approximately 12% were seen once. To note about this clonotype: Its antigen is undetermined.

Per the germline V gene, CDR1 is SGHTA and CDR2 is FQGNSA. This CDR3 comprises 15 residues. V lost 3 bases and J 10 bases, leaving 18 bases between the germline ends. The sequenced sample was blood, either unsorted or a sorted T cell fraction (not recorded which). This sequence joins TRBV7-2 and TRBJ1-4, with D maybe TRBD1 (5 bases). The sequence was collected from a male donor with ankylosing spondylitis. As DNA, the CDR3 is TGTGCCAGCAGCTTTATCACCGGGACCGTGGGAAAACTGTTTTTT. Protein product: CASSFITGTVGKLFF.